The text below deals with one T cell receptor (beta chain). Full-length variable regions came from constant-region reverse primers plus semi-nested Nested Universal Primer A PCR. Via MiXCR, TCRdb re-called the 5' RACE reads, giving one row per CDR3 protein. There are 60,000 to 65,000 distinct CDR3 sequences in the sample; 22% occur only once, and 2.5% to 3% lies in the top ten. The CDR3 contains 13 residues. The germline V gene encodes CDR1 SGHTA and CDR2 FQGNSA. Deletions cut 5 bases from V and 8 bases from J, with 13 bases between. Sequenced input: memory CD4+ T cells sorted from a lymph node. The subset is: memory CD4+ T cells, CD4+CD45RO+CD25-. This sequence originates from a female donor with breast cancer. The chain links TRBV7-2 to TRBJ2-1; unclear D gene. CDR3 loop: CASSNYYVDEQFF. The CDR3 DNA is TGTGCCAGCAGCAACTATTACGTGGATGAGCAGTTCTTC.